A selection of T cell receptor beta chains follows, all from one sample in a study of T-cell reconstitution after alpha-beta-depleted transplantation in children. One entry per CDR3 protein, called by TCRdb with MiXCR from the PCR reads. Among about 610,000 distinct CDR3 sequences listed, 27% were seen once. The specimen comprised PBMCs, sampled before TCRalphabeta/CD19-depleted stem cell transplant. The receptor set was obtained from a boy less than two years old with Wiskott-Aldrich syndrome, due to receive a stem cell transplant. CDR3s include the opening cysteine and the closing phenylalanine or tryptophan. Each record gives: D gene, clone size, J gene, V gene, CDR3 DNA, CDR3 protein. The D gene is left open where the match is weak. Only part of the rows carry a size: once, few, many, or a class if the clone is expanded.

D gene: NA
clone size: few
J gene: TRBJ1-1
V gene: TRBV7-3
CDR3 DNA: TGTGCCAGCAGCCCCGGGGGGCTGGGGAACACTGAAGCTTTCTTT
CDR3 protein: CASSPGGLGNTEAFF

D gene: TRBD2
clone size: few
J gene: TRBJ2-1
V gene: TRBV29-1
CDR3 DNA: TGCAGCGTTGCTAGAGGACTAGCGGGAATACTGTTCTTC
CDR3 protein: CSVARGLAGILFF

D gene: NA
clone size: many
J gene: TRBJ2-1
V gene: TRBV4-1
CDR3 DNA: TGCGCCAGCAGCCAAGATTTTCGGGGTTACTATGAGCAGTTCTTC
CDR3 protein: CASSQDFRGYYEQFF

D gene: TRBD2
clone size: NA
J gene: TRBJ2-3
V gene: TRBV12-3/TRBV12-4
CDR3 DNA: TGTGCCAGCAATAGTAATAGCGGGACGGCAGATACGCAGTATTTT
CDR3 protein: CASNSNSGTADTQYF

D gene: NA
clone size: NA
J gene: TRBJ2-5
V gene: TRBV2
CDR3 DNA: TGTGCCAGCAGTGAGGTACACAGGGTGGAGACCCAGTACTTC
CDR3 protein: CASSEVHRVETQYF

D gene: NA
clone size: NA
J gene: TRBJ1-1
V gene: TRBV7-9
CDR3 DNA: TGTGCCAGCAGCCTTCTAGGGCCGGGGGACACTGAAGCTTTCTTT
CDR3 protein: CASSLLGPGDTEAFF

D gene: NA
clone size: few
J gene: TRBJ2-3
V gene: TRBV20-1
CDR3 DNA: TGCAGTGCTAGAGATGTTGGGGGTGCAGATACGCAGTATTTT
CDR3 protein: CSARDVGGADTQYF

D gene: TRBD1
clone size: NA
J gene: TRBJ2-7
V gene: TRBV20-1
CDR3 DNA: TGCAGTGCTGCAGGGGGCTCCTACGAGCAGTACTTC
CDR3 protein: CSAAGGSYEQYF

D gene: TRBD1
clone size: few
J gene: TRBJ1-1
V gene: TRBV20-1
CDR3 DNA: TGCAGTGCTAAGAACAGGGGGCGGTTAACTGAAGCTTTCTTT
CDR3 protein: CSAKNRGRLTEAFF

D gene: NA
clone size: few
J gene: TRBJ1-1
V gene: TRBV20-1
CDR3 DNA: TGCAGTGCTAGGACGGAGCGGAACACTGAAGCTTTCTTT
CDR3 protein: CSARTERNTEAFF

D gene: TRBD2
clone size: many
J gene: TRBJ2-1
V gene: TRBV29-1
CDR3 DNA: TGCAGCGTTGATAGCGGGAGGGCTTTGGGCAATGAGCAGTTCTTC
CDR3 protein: CSVDSGRALGNEQFF

D gene: NA
clone size: once
J gene: TRBJ2-7
V gene: TRBV20-1
CDR3 DNA: TGCAGTGCTAGAGATGGAAGCTCCTACGAGCAGTACTTC
CDR3 protein: CSARDGSSYEQYF

D gene: NA
clone size: few
J gene: TRBJ2-2
V gene: TRBV5-1
CDR3 DNA: TGCGCCAGCAGCTTTAGAAGCGCCGGGGAGCTGTTTTTT
CDR3 protein: CASSFRSAGELFF

D gene: NA
clone size: NA
J gene: TRBJ2-2
V gene: TRBV7-9
CDR3 DNA: TGTGCCAGCAGCTTCACTCAGGGGCCCGGGGAGCTGTTTTTT
CDR3 protein: CASSFTQGPGELFF

D gene: TRBD1
clone size: few
J gene: TRBJ2-3
V gene: TRBV7-2
CDR3 DNA: TGTGCCAGCAGGAAGGGACAGGGAAGCACAGATACGCAGTATTTT
CDR3 protein: CASRKGQGSTDTQYF

D gene: NA
clone size: few
J gene: TRBJ2-1
V gene: TRBV7-2
CDR3 DNA: TGTGCCAGCAGCTGGGTAGATGAGCAGTTCTTC
CDR3 protein: CASSWVDEQFF

D gene: NA
clone size: few
J gene: TRBJ1-1
V gene: TRBV12-3/TRBV12-4
CDR3 DNA: TGTGCCAGCAACCCCCCGGGACTACAGGGTCGCGGGCACACTGAAGCTTTCTTT
CDR3 protein: CASNPPGLQGRGHTEAFF

D gene: NA
clone size: NA
J gene: TRBJ1-1
V gene: TRBV7-9
CDR3 DNA: TGTGCCAGCAGCTTAGACTGGGTGGGCCCCGCCGAAGCTTTCTTT
CDR3 protein: CASSLDWVGPAEAFF

D gene: NA
clone size: once
J gene: TRBJ2-5
V gene: TRBV5-1
CDR3 DNA: TGCGCCAGCAGCCCTGGACAGTTGTACCAAGAGACCCAGTACTTC
CDR3 protein: CASSPGQLYQETQYF

D gene: NA
clone size: few
J gene: TRBJ2-5
V gene: TRBV20-1
CDR3 DNA: TGCAGTGCTAGACTGTTTTTAGGGCGGAAAGAGACCCAGTACTTC
CDR3 protein: CSARLFLGRKETQYF

D gene: TRBD2
clone size: NA
J gene: TRBJ2-3
V gene: TRBV5-1
CDR3 DNA: TGCGCCAGCAGCCGGACTAGTTCCCCAGATACGCAGTATTTT
CDR3 protein: CASSRTSSPDTQYF

D gene: TRBD1
clone size: NA
J gene: TRBJ1-5
V gene: TRBV9
CDR3 DNA: TGTGCCAGCAGCGTGGGACAGGGAGGTCAGCCCCAGCATTTT
CDR3 protein: CASSVGQGGQPQHF

D gene: NA
clone size: NA
J gene: TRBJ2-7
V gene: TRBV20-1
CDR3 DNA: TGCAGTGCTAGAGATCCTAAGAGCTCCTACGAGCAGTACTTC
CDR3 protein: CSARDPKSSYEQYF

D gene: NA
clone size: few
J gene: TRBJ2-2
V gene: TRBV5-1
CDR3 DNA: TGCGCCAGCAGCTTGGTTGGCGCAACGAACACCGGGGAGCTGTTTTTT
CDR3 protein: CASSLVGATNTGELFF

D gene: TRBD1
clone size: few
J gene: TRBJ2-1
V gene: TRBV20-1
CDR3 DNA: TGCAGTGCTAGTCTGTTGGGACAGGGGGCTTACTATGAGCAGTTCTTC
CDR3 protein: CSASLLGQGAYYEQFF

D gene: TRBD2
clone size: NA
J gene: TRBJ2-2
V gene: TRBV11-1
CDR3 DNA: TGTGCCAGCAGCCCCCCCCGAAATGGACTAGCGGGAGGGCCATTTCGCGGGGAGCTGTTTTTT
CDR3 protein: CASSPPRNGLAGGPFRGELFF

D gene: NA
clone size: NA
J gene: TRBJ2-3
V gene: TRBV5-1
CDR3 DNA: TGCGCCAGCAGCTTGGACAACAGGAGCACAGATACGCAGTATTTT
CDR3 protein: CASSLDNRSTDTQYF

D gene: NA
clone size: NA
J gene: TRBJ2-7
V gene: TRBV20-1
CDR3 DNA: TGCAGTGCTACGCTACCTCTCTGGAGCGAGCAGTACTTC
CDR3 protein: CSATLPLWSEQYF

D gene: NA
clone size: NA
J gene: TRBJ1-1
V gene: TRBV5-1
CDR3 DNA: TGCGCCAGCAGCTTGGCCGGGGGCCTCGGCACTGAAGCTTTCTTT
CDR3 protein: CASSLAGGLGTEAFF

D gene: NA
clone size: few
J gene: TRBJ1-1
V gene: TRBV10-3
CDR3 DNA: TGTGCCATCAGTGAGCAGGGGTCGCCTGAAGCTTTCTTT
CDR3 protein: CAISEQGSPEAFF

D gene: NA
clone size: NA
J gene: TRBJ2-5
V gene: TRBV20-1
CDR3 DNA: TGCAGTGCTCCGAAAATGGAGACCCAGTACTTC
CDR3 protein: CSAPKMETQYF

D gene: TRBD2
clone size: few
J gene: TRBJ2-1
V gene: TRBV20-1
CDR3 DNA: TGCAGTGCTACCCATAGCGGGAGGAGCTCCTACAATGAGCAGTTCTTC
CDR3 protein: CSATHSGRSSYNEQFF

D gene: NA
clone size: few
J gene: TRBJ2-7
V gene: TRBV6-5
CDR3 DNA: TGTGCCAGCAAGGGGGTCGGGGAGCAGTACTTC
CDR3 protein: CASKGVGEQYF

D gene: NA
clone size: NA
J gene: TRBJ2-1
V gene: TRBV12-3/TRBV12-4
CDR3 DNA: TGTGCCAGCAGCATGGTAGGGTCCAATGAGCAGTTCTTC
CDR3 protein: CASSMVGSNEQFF

D gene: NA
clone size: few
J gene: TRBJ1-2
V gene: TRBV5-4
CDR3 DNA: TGTGCCAGCAGCTCGAATGCCCACTATGGCTACACCTTC
CDR3 protein: CASSSNAHYGYTF

D gene: TRBD1
clone size: NA
J gene: TRBJ1-2
V gene: TRBV12-3/TRBV12-4
CDR3 DNA: TGTGCCAGCAGTTTCAGGGGGGTGAATGGCTACACCTTC
CDR3 protein: CASSFRGVNGYTF

D gene: TRBD1
clone size: NA
J gene: TRBJ2-3
V gene: TRBV27
CDR3 DNA: TGTGCCAGCAGTTTAAACAACAAAAAACAGGGGGCGCGACACACAGATACGCAGTATTTT
CDR3 protein: CASSLNNKKQGARHTDTQYF

D gene: TRBD2
clone size: few
J gene: TRBJ2-5
V gene: TRBV5-6
CDR3 DNA: TGTGCCAGCAGCTTCGGCGGACTAGCGGGCCTGCAAGAGACCCAGTACTTC
CDR3 protein: CASSFGGLAGLQETQYF